This TCR beta chain derives from a study of T cell repertoires in cytomegalovirus infection. On the study more broadly: Selected CMV epitopes included recently identified HLA-C-restricted ones as well as well-studied HLA-B-restricted ones. General study results and limits: In two of eight donors, the top clonotype was HLA-C-restricted CMV-specific.

TCRdb passed the reads through MiXCR, listing each CDR3 protein once. Among hundreds of thousands of distinct CDR3 sequences listed, 25% to 35% were seen once. The CDR3 runs to 13 residues. Looked up from germline, CDR1 is LNHDA and CDR2 is SQIVND (reference sequence). V was clipped by 2 bases and J by 6 bases, with 8 bases between them. This clonotype came up a few times. What it binds is not known. The J gene is TRBJ2-1, the V gene TRBV19; possible D gene TRBD2, 5 bases. This clonotype originated in a human donor in good health (CMV status not recorded). Some clones in this sample may be carry-over from other donors' samples. The sequenced sample was cultured PBMCs, obtained from culture after CMV antigen stimulation. The CDR3 loop reads CASSINLANEQFF. CDR3 DNA sequence: TGTGCCAGTAGTATAAACCTAGCCAATGAGCAGTTCTTC.